This T cell receptor beta chain derives from a study of control samples from healthy donors and cancer patients. The protocol was immunoSEQ multiplex PCR, while the TCRdb copy is restricted to in-frame clones and leaves out a portion. The data contain 95,000 to 150,000 clones, roughly 91% of them singletons. CDR3 length: 15 residues. V was shortened by 4 bases and J by 0 bases, with 12 bases between the two germline ends. The germline V gene has CDR1 MRHNA and CDR2 SNTAGT. The origin of this receptor is a man between 40 and 49 years old in good health. Sequenced: blood. The chain has TRBV6-4 and TRBJ1-2; perhaps TRBD1 as D (6 bases). The CDR3 nucleotides read TGTGCCAGCAGTGTCACAGGGCTAGCTAACTATGGCTACACCTTC. It encodes CASSVTGLANYGYTF.